The TCR beta chain under discussion was sequenced for a study of blood T cell repertoires in COVID-19. Across the study: Sites across the United States, Italy and Spain contributed samples from acute and convalescent COVID-19. Sources were T cells, B-cell-depleted T cells, or PBMCs; the material itself was cDNA or gDNA.

The V and J ends lost 6 bases and 5 bases, in that order; junction bases with no gene match: 4. The CDR3 covers 12 residues. In germline, CDR1 is SQVTM, CDR2 ANQGSEA. Per the study methods: The assay estimated nucleated cells by amplifying reference gene primers. TCRdb's table, derived via immunoSEQ multiplex PCR, lists solely in-frame clones and lacks some. The D gene and trimming were derived from the DNA, and the V and J assignments and clone size from that table. Seen here are about 100,000 clones, approximately 80% observed once, and the top ten hold over 10%. The source is a man between 45 and 60 years old with active or convalescent COVID-19. The sequencing sample was made of peripheral blood. V is TRBV29-1 and J is TRBJ2-5; 9 bases agree with TRBD1. The DNA of the CDR3 is TGCAGCGTGGGACAGGGCTCGGAGACCCAGTACTTC. Its translation is CSVGQGSETQYF.